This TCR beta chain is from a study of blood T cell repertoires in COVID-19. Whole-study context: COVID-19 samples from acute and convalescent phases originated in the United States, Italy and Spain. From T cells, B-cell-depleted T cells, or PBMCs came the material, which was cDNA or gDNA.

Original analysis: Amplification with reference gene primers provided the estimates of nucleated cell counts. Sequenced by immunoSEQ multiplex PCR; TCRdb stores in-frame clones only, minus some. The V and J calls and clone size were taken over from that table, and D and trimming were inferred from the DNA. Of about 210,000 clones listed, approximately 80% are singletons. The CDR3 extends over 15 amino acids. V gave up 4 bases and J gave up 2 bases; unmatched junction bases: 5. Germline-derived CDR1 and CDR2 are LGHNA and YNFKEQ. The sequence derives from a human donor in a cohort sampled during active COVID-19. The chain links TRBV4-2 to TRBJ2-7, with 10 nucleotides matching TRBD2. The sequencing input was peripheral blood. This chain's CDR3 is CASSLSSGGTYEQYF. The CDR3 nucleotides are TGTGCCAGCAGCCTGTCTAGCGGGGGCACCTACGAGCAGTACTTC.